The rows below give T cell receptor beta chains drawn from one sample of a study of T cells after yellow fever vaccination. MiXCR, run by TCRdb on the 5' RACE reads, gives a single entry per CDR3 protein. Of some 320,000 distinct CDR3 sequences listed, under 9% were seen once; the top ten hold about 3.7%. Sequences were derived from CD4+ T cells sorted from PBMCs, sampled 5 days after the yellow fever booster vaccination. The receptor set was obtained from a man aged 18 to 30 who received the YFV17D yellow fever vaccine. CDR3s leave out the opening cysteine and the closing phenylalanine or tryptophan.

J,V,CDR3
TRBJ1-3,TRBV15,ATSRDGGPGNTIY
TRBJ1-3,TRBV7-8,ASSPTRLTPANTIY
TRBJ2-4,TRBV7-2,ASSLKPGDKY
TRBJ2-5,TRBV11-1,ASSLGGGEEETQY
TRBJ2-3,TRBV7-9,ASSLLAGLTDTQY
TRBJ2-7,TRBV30,AWSSHFYEQY
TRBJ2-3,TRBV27,ASRQTSGVWDTQY
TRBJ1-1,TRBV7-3,ASSFGGGWDTEAF
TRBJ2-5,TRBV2,ASSDGTSGGLSETQY
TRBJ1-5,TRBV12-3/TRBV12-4,ASNRQGNQPQH
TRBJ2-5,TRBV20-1,SATDGGPVETQY
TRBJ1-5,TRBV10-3,AIRDRENQPQH
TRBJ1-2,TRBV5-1,ASRGTFYGYT
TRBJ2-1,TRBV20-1,SASSTAMISYNEQF
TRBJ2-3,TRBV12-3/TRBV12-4,ASSRLAGGSSTDTQY
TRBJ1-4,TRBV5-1,ASSLGADSGKLF
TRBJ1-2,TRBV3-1,ASSQESGYT
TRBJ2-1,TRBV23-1,ASSGQSTYNEQF
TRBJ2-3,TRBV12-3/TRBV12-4,ASSQSDPRGTQY
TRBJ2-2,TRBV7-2,ASSLGLGLNTGELF
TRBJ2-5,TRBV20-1,SPGRQQETQY
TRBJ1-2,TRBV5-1,ASSLEDPTYGYT
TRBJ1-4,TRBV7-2,ASSLSWINEKLF
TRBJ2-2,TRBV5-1,ASGTGDLAGELF
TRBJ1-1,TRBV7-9,ASSLAIGTEAF
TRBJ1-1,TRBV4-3,ASSPLGGQGLNTEAF